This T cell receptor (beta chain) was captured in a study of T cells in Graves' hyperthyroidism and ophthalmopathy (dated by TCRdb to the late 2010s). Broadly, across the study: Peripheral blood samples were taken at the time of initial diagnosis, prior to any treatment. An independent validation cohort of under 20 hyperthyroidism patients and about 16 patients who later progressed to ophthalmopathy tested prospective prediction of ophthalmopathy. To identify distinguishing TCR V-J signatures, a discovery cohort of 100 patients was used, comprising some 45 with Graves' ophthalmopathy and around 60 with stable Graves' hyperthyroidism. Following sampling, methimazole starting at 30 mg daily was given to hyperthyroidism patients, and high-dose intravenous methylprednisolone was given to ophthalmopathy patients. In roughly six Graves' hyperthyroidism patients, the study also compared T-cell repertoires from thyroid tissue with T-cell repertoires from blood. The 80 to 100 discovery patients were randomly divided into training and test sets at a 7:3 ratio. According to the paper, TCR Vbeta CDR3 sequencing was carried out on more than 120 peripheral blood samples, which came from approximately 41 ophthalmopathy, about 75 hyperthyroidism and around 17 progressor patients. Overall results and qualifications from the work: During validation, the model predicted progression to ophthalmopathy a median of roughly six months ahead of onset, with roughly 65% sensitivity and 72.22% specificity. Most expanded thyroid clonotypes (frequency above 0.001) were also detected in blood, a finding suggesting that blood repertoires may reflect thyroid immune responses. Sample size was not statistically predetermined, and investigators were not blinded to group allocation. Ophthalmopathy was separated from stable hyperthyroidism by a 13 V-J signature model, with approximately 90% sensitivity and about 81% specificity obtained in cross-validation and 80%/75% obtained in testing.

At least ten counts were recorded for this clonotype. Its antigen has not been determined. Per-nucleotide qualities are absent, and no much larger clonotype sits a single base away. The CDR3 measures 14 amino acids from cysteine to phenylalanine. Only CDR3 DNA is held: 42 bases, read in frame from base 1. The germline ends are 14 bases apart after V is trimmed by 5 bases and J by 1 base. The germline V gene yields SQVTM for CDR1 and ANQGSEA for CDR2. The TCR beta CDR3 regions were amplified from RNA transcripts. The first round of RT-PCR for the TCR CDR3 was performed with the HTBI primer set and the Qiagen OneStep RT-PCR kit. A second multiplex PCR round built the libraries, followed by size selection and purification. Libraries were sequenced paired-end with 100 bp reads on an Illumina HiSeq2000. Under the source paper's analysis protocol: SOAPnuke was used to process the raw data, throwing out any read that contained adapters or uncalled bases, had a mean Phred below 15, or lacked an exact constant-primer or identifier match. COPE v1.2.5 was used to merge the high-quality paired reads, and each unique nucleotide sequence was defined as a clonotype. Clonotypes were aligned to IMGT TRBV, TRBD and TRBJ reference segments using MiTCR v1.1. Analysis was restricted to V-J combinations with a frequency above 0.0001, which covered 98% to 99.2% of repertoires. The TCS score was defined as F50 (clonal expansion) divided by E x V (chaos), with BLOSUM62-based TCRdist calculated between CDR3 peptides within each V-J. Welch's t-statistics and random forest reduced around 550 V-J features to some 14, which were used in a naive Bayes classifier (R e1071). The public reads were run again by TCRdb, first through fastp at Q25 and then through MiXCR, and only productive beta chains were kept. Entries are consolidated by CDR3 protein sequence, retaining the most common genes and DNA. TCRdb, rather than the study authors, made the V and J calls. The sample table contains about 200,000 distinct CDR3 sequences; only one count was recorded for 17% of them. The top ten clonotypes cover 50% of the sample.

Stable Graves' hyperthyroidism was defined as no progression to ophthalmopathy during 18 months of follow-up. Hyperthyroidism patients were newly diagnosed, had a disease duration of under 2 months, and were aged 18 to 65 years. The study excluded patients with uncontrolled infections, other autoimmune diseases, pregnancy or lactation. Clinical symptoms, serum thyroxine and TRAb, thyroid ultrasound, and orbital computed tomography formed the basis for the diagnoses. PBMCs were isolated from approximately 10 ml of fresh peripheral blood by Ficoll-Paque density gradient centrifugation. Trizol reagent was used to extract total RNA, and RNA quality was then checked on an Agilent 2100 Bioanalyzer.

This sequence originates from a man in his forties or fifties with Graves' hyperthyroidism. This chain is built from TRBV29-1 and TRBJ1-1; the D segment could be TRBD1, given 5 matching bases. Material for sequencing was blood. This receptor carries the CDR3 CSVLFGTANTEAFF. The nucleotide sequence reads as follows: TGCAGCGTTTTGTTCGGGACTGCGAACACTGAAGCTTTCTTT.